Listed here are 9 T cell receptor beta chains from one sample, sequenced in a study of PD-1 blockade in classical Hodgkin lymphoma. Indicated time point: cycle 4 day 1 (C4D1), after less than 7 weeks of nivolumab. Brentuximab vedotin exposure varied among the patients, all of whom had relapsed after autologous stem cell transplantation. Some clones are missing from TCRdb's copy, which holds only in-frame ones; the method was immunoSEQ multiplex PCR. The sample contains tens of thousands of clones, 66% of which appear only once. The sample in question was peripheral blood mononuclear cells (PBMCs), obtained before the fourth cycle of nivolumab. The receptors originated from a human donor with classical Hodgkin lymphoma.

The chain is built from TRBV5-4 and TRBJ1-2, with TRBD1 matching 7 bases. CDR1 is SGHNT and CDR2 is YYREEE in the germline V gene (reference sequence). Trimming removed 3 bases from V and 3 bases from J; junction bases left unmatched: 8. CDR3 length: 15 residues. The CDR3 sequence is CASSSSGQVHYGYTF. CDR3 nucleotide sequence: TGTGCCAGCAGCTCCTCCGGACAGGTTCACTATGGCTACACCTTC.

The CDR3 DNA is TGTGCCAGCAGTTACAGGGAAGGCTACACCTTC. As protein: CASSYREGYTF. V gene TRBV28 combines with J gene TRBJ1-2; maybe TRBD1 (6 bases). The germline CDR1 and CDR2 sequences are MDHEN and SYDVKM. V lost 4 bases to trimming and J lost 8 bases, with 8 bases between them. This CDR3 is built from 11 residues.

This chain links TRBV5-1 with TRBJ1-5, with 9 bases lining up with TRBD1. The trim removed 0 bases at V and 3 bases at J, leaving 1 base unmatched. CDR1 SGHRS and CDR2 YFSETQ come from the germline V gene. The CDR3 loop spans 15 amino acids. This CDR3 reads CASSLGDRDNQPQHF. CDR3 bases: TGCGCCAGCAGCTTGGGGGACAGGGACAATCAGCCCCAGCATTTT.

The chain combines TRBV2 with TRBJ1-3; D is undetermined. Between the trimmed V and J ends, which lost 7 bases and 0 bases, there was a span of 10 bases. The CDR3 has 14 residues. Germline V gene data show CDR1 as SNHLY and CDR2 as FYNNEI. In DNA, the CDR3 is TGTGCCAGCACCCCGGGCCACTCTGGAAACACCATATATTTT. As protein: CASTPGHSGNTIYF. Full variable domain (remainder filled in from reference TRBV2 and TRBJ1-3): EPEVTQTPSHQVTQMGQEVILRCVPISNHLYFYWYRQILGQKVEFLVSFYNNEISEKSEIFDDQFSVERPDGSNFTLKIRSTKLEDSAMYFCASTPGHSGNTIYFGEGSWLTVV.

CDR3 coding DNA: TGTGCCAGCAGCTTAGGACAGGGAGGGCAAGAGACCCAGTACTTC. It encodes CASSLGQGGQETQYF. The V and J genes are TRBV7-9 and TRBJ2-5, with D perhaps assigned TRBD1 or TRBD2 (7 bases each). Germline CDR1 reads SEHNR; CDR2 reads FQNEAQ (reference sequence). The CDR3 covers 15 residues. V was trimmed by 1 base and J by 2 bases, leaving 11 bases between them.

With respect to this clone: One end of the junction fails to match germline, which may point to a read error. The genes are TRBV11-2 and TRBJ1-2, with TRBD1 matching 7 bases. This CDR3 has 15 amino acids. Looked up from germline, CDR1 is SGHAT and CDR2 is FQNNGV. This CDR3 reads CASSPHRGRNFGYTF. In nucleotides, the CDR3 is TGTGCCAGCAGCCCCCACAGGGGACGAAACTTTGGCTACACCTTC.

The J gene is TRBJ2-7, the V gene TRBV5-1; D possibly corresponds to TRBD2 (5 bases). CDR3 length: 13 residues. Trimming took 1 base from V and 4 from J, leaving 9 bases between them. Germline V gene lookup returns CDR1 SGHRS and CDR2 YFSETQ. The chain's CDR3 is CASSLYREYEQYF. The CDR3 DNA reads TGCGCCAGCAGCTTGTATCGGGAATACGAGCAGTACTTC.

The CDR3 protein is CASSLDGQGNQPQHF. CDR3 coding DNA: TGCGCCAGCAGCTTGGACGGACAGGGGAATCAGCCCCAGCATTTT. The chain uses TRBV5-1 and TRBJ1-5; 9 nucleotides agree with TRBD1. Germline CDR1 SGHRS, CDR2 YFSETQ. Trimming took 0 bases from V and 4 from J; bases not matched to a gene: 2. The CDR3 totals 15 residues.

This chain uses TRBV7-2 with TRBJ2-4; TRBD2 might be the D (5 bases). The CDR3 extends over 17 amino acids. Trimming left V 1 base short and J 0 bases short, with 13 bases between. CDR1 is SGHTA, CDR2 FQGNSA, per germline. CDR3 sequence: CASSLEISGLAKNIQYF. CDR3 DNA sequence: TGTGCCAGCAGCTTAGAGATAAGCGGATTAGCCAAAAACATTCAGTACTTC.